The T cell receptor beta chain under discussion was sequenced for a study of regulatory T cells in long-lasting Graves disease. Study findings and constraints: Peripheral blood alone, not thyroid tissue, underwent study. New patients shared more than 750 public clonotypes, fewer than the 2,500 to 3,000 shared by persistent patients.

Time point described: persistent/refractory GD, antithyroid drugs over 5 years with positive TRAb. The TCR library was made from RNA that had been extracted from PBMCs in TRIzol. This clonotype was seen a few times. Its matching antigen is unknown. The CDR3 runs to 15 residues. With 3 bases clipped from V and 5 bases from J, the junction kept 10 bases outside the gene matches. Germline CDR1 SEHNR, CDR2 FQNEAQ (reference sequence). Investigators prepared the TCR beta libraries by applying iRepertoire HTBI primers and Arm-PCR of CDR3 regions. TCRdb re-analysed the multiplex PCR reads in MiXCR, keeping a single row per CDR3 protein. The sample carries a few hundred thousand distinct CDR3 sequences, 23% recorded once.

The sequence derives from a female donor with Graves disease. The sequenced sample was peripheral blood mononuclear cells (PBMCs), obtained when the disease was refractory, from a patient treated with antithyroid drugs. The rearrangement links TRBV7-9 to TRBJ2-7, with 7 bases matching TRBD1. In DNA form, the CDR3 reads TGTGCCAGCAGCTTCACAGGGGATGCTAGAGACGAGCAGTACTTC. Residues: CASSFTGDARDEQYF.